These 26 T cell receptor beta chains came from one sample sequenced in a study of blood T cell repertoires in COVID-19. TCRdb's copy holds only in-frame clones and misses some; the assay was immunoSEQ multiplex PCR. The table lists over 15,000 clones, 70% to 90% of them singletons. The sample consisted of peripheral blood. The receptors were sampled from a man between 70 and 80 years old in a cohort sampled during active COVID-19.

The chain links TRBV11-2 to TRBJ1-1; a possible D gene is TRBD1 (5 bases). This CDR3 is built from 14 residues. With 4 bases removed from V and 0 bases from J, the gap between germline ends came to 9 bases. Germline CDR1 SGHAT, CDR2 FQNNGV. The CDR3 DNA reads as TGTGCCAGCAGCTCCGGACAATTGAACACTGAAGCTTTCTTT. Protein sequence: CASSSGQLNTEAFF.

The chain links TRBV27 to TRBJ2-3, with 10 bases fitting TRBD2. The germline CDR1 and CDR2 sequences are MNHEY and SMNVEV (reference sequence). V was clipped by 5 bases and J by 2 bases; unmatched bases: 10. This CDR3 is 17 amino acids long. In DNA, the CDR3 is TGTGCCAGCAGTCCGACCGGCCTAGCGGGGGACACAGATACGCAGTATTTT. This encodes CASSPTGLAGDTDTQYF.

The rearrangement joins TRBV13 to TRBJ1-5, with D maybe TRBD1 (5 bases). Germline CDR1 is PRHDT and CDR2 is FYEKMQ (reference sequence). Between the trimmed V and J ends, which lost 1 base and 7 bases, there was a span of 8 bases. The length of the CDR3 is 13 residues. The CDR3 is CASSLERQQPQHF. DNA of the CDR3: TGTGCCAGCAGCTTAGAGAGACAGCAGCCCCAGCATTTT.

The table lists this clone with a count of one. The CDR3 here is CASSPGLAGNTGELFF. DNA of the CDR3: TGTGCCAGCTCACCCGGACTAGCGGGGAACACCGGGGAGCTGTTTTTT. The chain has TRBV18 and TRBJ2-2; 11 nucleotides match TRBD2. The V gene end was trimmed by 3 bases and the J gene end by 1 base; junction bases not matched to a gene: 1. The CDR3 consists of 16 residues. Germline values: CDR1 KGHSH, CDR2 LQKENI. Looking up the rest from reference TRBV18 and TRBJ2-2 gives the full variable domain: NAGVMQNPRHLVRRRGQEARLRCSPMKGHSHVYWYRQLPEEGLKFMVYLQKENIIDESGMPKERFSAEFPKEGPSILRIQQVVRGDSAAYFCASSPGLAGNTGELFFGEGSRLTVL.

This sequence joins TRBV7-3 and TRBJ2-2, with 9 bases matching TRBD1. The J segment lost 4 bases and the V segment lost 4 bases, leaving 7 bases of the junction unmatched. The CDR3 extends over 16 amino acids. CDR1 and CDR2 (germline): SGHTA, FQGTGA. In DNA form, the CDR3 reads TGTGCCAGCAGCTCCCCGGGACAGGGATCCACCGGGGAGCTGTTTTTT. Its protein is CASSSPGQGSTGELFF. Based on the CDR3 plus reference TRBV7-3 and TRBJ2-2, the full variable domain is GAGVSQTPSNKVTEKGKYVELRCDPISGHTALYWYRQSLGQGPEFLIYFQGTGAADDSGLPNDRFFAVRPEGSVSTLKIQRTERGDSAVYLCASSSPGQGSTGELFFGEGSRLTVL.

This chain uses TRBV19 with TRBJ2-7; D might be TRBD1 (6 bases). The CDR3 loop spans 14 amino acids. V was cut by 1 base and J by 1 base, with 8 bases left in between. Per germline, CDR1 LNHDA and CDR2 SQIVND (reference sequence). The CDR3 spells CASSIAQGSYEQYF. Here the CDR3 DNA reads TGTGCCAGTAGTATAGCACAGGGTTCCTACGAGCAGTACTTC.

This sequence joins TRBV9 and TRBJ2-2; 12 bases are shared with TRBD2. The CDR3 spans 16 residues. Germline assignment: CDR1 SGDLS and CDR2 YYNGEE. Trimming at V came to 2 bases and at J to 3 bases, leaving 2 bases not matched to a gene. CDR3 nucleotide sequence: TGTGCCAGCAGCGTCCTAGCGGGAGGGGACACCGGGGAGCTGTTTTTT. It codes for CASSVLAGGDTGELFF.

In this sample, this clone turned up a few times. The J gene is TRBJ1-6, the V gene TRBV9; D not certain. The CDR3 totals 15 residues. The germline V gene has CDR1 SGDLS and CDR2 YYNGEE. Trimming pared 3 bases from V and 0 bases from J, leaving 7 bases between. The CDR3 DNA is TGTGCCAGCAGCGGAGCAAGCTCCTATAATTCACCCCTCCACTTT. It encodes CASSGASSYNSPLHF.

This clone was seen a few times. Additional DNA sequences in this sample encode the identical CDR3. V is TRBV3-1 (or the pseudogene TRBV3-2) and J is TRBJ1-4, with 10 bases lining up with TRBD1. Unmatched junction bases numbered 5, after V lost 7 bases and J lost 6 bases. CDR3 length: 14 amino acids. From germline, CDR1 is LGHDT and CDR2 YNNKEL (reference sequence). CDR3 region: CASTAGTGDEKLFF. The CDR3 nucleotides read TGTGCCAGCACCGCCGGGACAGGGGATGAAAAACTGTTTTTT.

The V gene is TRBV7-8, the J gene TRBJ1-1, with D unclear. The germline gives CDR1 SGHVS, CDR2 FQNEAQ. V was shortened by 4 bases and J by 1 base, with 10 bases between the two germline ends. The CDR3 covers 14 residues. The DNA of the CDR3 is TGTGCCAGCAGCTCCGGTGAGGCGAACACTGAAGCTTTCTTT. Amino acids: CASSSGEANTEAFF.

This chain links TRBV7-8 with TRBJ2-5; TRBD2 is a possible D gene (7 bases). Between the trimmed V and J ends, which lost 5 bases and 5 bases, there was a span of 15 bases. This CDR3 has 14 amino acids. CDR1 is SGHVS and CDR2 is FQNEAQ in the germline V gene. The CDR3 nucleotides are TGTGCCAGCAGCACCCGGGGGAGGGGGGAGACCCAGTACTTC. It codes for CASSTRGRGETQYF. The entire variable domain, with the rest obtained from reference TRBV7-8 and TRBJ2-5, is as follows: GAGVSQSPRYKVAKRGQDVALRCDPISGHVSLFWYQQALGQGPEFLTYFQNEAQLDKSGLPSDRFFAERPEGSVSTLKIQRTQQEDSAVYLCASSTRGRGETQYFGPGTRLLVL.

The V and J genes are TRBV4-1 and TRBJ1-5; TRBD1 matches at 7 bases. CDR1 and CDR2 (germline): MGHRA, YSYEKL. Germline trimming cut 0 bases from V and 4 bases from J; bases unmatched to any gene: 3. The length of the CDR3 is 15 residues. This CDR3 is CASSQDWGQNQPQHF. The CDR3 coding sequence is TGCGCCAGCAGCCAAGATTGGGGACAGAATCAGCCCCAGCATTTT.

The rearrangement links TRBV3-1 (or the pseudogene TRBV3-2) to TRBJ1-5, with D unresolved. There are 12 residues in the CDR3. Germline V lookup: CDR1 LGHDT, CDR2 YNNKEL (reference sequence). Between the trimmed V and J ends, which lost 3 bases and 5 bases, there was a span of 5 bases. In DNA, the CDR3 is TGTGCCAGCAGCCACGCGGATCAGCCCCAGCATTTT. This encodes CASSHADQPQHF.

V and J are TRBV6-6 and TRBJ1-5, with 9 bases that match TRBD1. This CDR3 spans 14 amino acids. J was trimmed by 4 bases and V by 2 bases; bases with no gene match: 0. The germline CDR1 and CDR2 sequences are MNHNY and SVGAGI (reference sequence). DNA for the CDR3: TGTGCCAGCAGTTACGGACAGGGGAATCAGCCCCAGCATTTT. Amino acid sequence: CASSYGQGNQPQHF.

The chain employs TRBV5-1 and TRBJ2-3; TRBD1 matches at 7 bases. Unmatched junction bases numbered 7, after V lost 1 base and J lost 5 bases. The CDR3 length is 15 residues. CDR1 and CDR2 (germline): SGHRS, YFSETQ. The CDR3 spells CASSLFPGGKDTQYF. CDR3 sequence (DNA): TGCGCCAGCAGCTTGTTTCCAGGGGGAAAAGATACGCAGTATTTT.

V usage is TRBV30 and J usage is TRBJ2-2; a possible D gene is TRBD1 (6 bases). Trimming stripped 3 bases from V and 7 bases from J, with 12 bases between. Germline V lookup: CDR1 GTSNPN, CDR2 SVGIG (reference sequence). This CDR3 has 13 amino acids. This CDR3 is CAWSAQGIGELFF. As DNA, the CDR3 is TGTGCCTGGAGCGCACAGGGTATCGGGGAGCTGTTTTTT. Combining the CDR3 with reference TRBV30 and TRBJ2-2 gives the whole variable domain SQTIHQWPATLVQPVGSPLSLECTVEGTSNPNLYWYRQAAGRGLQLLFYSVGIGQISSEVPQNLSASRPQDRQFILSSKKLLLSDSGFYLCAWSAQGIGELFFGEGSRLTVL.

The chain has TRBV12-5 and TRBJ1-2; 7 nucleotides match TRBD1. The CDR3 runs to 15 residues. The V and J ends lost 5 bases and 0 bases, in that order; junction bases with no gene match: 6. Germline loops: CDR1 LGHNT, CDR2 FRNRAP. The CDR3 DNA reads TGTGCTAGTGGTATTCGACAGGGAGCTAACTATGGCTACACCTTC. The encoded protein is CASGIRQGANYGYTF.

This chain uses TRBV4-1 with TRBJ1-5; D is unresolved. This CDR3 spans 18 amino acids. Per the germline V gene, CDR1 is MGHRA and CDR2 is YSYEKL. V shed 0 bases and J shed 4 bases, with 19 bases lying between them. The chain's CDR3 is CASSQDFPTWASNQPQHF. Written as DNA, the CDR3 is TGCGCCAGCAGCCAAGATTTCCCGACCTGGGCCTCAAATCAGCCCCAGCATTTT.

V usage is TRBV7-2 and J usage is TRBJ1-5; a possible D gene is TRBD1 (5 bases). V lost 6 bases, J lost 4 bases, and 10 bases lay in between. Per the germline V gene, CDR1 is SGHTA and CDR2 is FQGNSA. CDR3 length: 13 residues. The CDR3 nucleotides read TGTGCCAGCAGTTTCCAGGGTAATCAGCCCCAGCATTTT. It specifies CASSFQGNQPQHF.

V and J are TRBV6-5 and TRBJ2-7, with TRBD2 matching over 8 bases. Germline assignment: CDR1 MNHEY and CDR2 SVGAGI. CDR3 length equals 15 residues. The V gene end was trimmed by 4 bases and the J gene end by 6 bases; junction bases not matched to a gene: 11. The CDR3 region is CASSSPSGSGFEQYF. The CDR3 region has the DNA TGTGCCAGCAGTTCCCCGAGCGGGAGCGGGTTCGAGCAGTACTTC.

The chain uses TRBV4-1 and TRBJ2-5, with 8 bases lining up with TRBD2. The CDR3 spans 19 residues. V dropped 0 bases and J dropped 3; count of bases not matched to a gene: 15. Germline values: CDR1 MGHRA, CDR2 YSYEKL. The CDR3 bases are TGCGCCAGCAGCCAAGACCTAACTAGCGGCCCGCCCCCTAAAGAGACCCAGTACTTC. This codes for CASSQDLTSGPPPKETQYF.

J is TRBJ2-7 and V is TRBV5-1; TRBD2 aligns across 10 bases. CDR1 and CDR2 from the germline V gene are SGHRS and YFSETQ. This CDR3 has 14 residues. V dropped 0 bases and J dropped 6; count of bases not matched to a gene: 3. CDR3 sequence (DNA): TGCGCCAGCAGCTTGGCTACTAGCGGGGCCGAGCAGTACTTC. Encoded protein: CASSLATSGAEQYF.

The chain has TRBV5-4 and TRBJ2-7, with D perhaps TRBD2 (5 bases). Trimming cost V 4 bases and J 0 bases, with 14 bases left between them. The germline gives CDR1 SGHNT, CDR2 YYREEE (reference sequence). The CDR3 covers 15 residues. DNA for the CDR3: TGTGCCAGCAGCCCGGGGAGCCCTGACTCCTACGAGCAGTACTTC. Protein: CASSPGSPDSYEQYF. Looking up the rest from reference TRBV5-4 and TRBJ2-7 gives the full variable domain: ETGVTQSPTHLIKTRGQQVTLRCSSQSGHNTVSWYQQALGQGPQFIFQYYREEENGRGNFPPRFSGLQFPNYSSELNVNALELDDSALYLCASSPGSPDSYEQYFGPGTRLTVT.

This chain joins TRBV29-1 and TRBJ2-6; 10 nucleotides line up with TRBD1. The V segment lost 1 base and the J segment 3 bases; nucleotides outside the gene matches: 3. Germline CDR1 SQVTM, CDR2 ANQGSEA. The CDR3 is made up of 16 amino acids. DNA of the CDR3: TGCAGCGTTGAAGGGACAGGGGGAAGTGGGGCCAACGTCCTGACTTTC. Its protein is CSVEGTGGSGANVLTF.

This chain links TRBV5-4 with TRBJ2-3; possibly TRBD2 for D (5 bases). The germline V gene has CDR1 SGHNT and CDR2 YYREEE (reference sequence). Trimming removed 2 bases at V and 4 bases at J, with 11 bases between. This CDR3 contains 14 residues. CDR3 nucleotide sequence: TGTGCCAGCAGCTTCCCGGCGGGTCCAGATACGCAGTATTTT. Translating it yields CASSFPAGPDTQYF.

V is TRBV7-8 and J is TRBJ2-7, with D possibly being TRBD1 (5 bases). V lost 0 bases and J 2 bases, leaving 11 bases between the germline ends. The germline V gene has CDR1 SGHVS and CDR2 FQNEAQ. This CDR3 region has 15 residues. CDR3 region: CASSLALDMAYEQYF. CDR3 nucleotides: TGTGCCAGCAGCTTAGCACTGGACATGGCCTACGAGCAGTACTTC. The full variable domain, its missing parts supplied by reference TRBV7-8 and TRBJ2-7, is GAGVSQSPRYKVAKRGQDVALRCDPISGHVSLFWYQQALGQGPEFLTYFQNEAQLDKSGLPSDRFFAERPEGSVSTLKIQRTQQEDSAVYLCASSLALDMAYEQYFGPGTRLTVT.